The clone carrying this TCR beta chain was observed a handful of times. This sample is drawn from a study of blood T cell repertoires in COVID-19. For the study at large: Italy, Spain and the United States were the sources of the convalescent and acute COVID-19 samples.

From germline, CDR1 is SGHTA and CDR2 FQGNSA. This CDR3 is 17 amino acids long. V was clipped by 4 bases and J by 5 bases; unmatched bases: 14. Researchers sorted participants into cohorts using their self-reported clinical history. Sequenced by immunoSEQ multiplex PCR; TCRdb stores in-frame clones only, minus some. This sample has 200,000 to 250,000 clones, with 75% to 85% found just once. Sequencing was performed on PBMCs or T cells enriched from blood (not recorded which). The V and J genes are TRBV7-2 and TRBJ1-2, with 9 bases matching TRBD1. The TCR originated in a man between 25 and 39 years old with acute COVID-19. CDR3: CASSSPGQGNPLYGYTF. CDR3 bases: TGTGCCAGCAGCTCTCCGGGACAGGGTAACCCTCTATATGGCTACACCTTC.